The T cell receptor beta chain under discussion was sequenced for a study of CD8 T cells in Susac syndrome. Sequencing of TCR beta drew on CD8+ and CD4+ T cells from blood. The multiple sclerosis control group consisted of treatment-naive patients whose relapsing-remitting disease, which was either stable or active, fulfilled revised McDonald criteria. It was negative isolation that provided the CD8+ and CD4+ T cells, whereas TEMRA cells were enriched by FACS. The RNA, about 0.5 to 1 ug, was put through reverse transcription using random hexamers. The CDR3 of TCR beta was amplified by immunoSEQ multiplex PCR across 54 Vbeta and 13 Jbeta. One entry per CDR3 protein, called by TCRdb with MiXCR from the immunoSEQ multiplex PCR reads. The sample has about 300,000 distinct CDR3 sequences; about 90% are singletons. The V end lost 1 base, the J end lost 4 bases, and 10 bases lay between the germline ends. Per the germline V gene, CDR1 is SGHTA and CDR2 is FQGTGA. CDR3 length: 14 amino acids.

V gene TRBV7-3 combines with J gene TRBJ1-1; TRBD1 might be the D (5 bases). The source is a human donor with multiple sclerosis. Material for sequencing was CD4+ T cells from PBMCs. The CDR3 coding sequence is TGTGCCAGCAGCTTAATTCACGGGGGCACTGAAGCTTTCTTT. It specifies CASSLIHGGTEAFF.